This T cell receptor beta chain was profiled in a study of blood T cells in healthy people across ages. The V gene's germline CDR1 is MNHEY and CDR2 SVGAGI. The CDR3 runs to 15 residues. Trimming shortened V by 7 bases and J by 5 bases, and 19 bases separated the two germline ends. Donors gave around 9.8 milliliters of peripheral blood apiece. In regard to this clonotype: The antigen is undetermined.

Study-wide findings and caveats: Researchers deemed the diversity estimates from one million T cells underestimates. The fall in TCR beta diversity per million T cells was roughly linear with age.

Through a sample-barcoded 5' primer and a J-beta primer mix, a second PCR was run for roughly 6 to 12 cycles. TCRdb reprocessed the 5' RACE reads via MiXCR and lists one record per CDR3 protein. The sample gives under 2,000,000 distinct CDR3 sequences, approximately 50% of which show up once; roughly 2.1% is in the top ten. Sequencing was performed on blood. The clonotype was recovered from a woman between 40 and 55 years old in good health. The J gene is TRBJ2-3, the V gene TRBV6-5; D is perhaps TRBD2 (5 bases). CDR3 loop: CASNPVGTGLDTQYF. CDR3 DNA sequence: TGTGCCAGCAACCCTGTCGGAACGGGGTTAGATACGCAGTATTTT.